This TCR beta chain was found in a study of blood T cell repertoires in COVID-19. V lost 2 bases to trimming and J lost 5 bases, with 15 bases between them. Germline CDR1 reads SGHDN; CDR2 reads FVKESK. This CDR3 is built from 15 residues. As originally analysed: Estimation of nucleated cell counts relied on the amplification of reference gene primers. Assay: immunoSEQ multiplex PCR; the TCRdb copy retains only in-frame clones and omits some. V and J calls and clone size are those listed in that table; D and trimming were worked out from the DNA. The sample consists of 110,000 to 150,000 clones, about 82% of them appearing once.

This clonotype was sampled from a woman in her 40s who had recovered from COVID-19. The specimen was PBMCs or T cells enriched from blood (not recorded which). This chain connects TRBV14 to TRBJ2-5; maybe TRBD2 (6 bases). The CDR3 reads CASSQRGSGTETQYF. The CDR3 region has the DNA TGTGCCAGCAGCCAACGGGGGTCCGGTACCGAGACCCAGTACTTC.